This entry lists 13 T cell receptor beta chains sequenced from one sample in a study of blood T cell repertoires in COVID-19. Method: immunoSEQ multiplex PCR; TCRdb's copy keeps in-frame clones and lacks some. The data show more than 300,000 clones, more than 85% seen once. Sequenced material: PBMCs or T cells enriched from blood (not recorded which). Source of these receptors: a woman in her thirties who had recovered from COVID-19.

The chain employs TRBV4-3 and TRBJ2-2, with TRBD2 identical over 12 bases. In germline, CDR1 is LGHNA, CDR2 YSLEER. This CDR3 has 17 amino acids. Losses at the gene ends were 0 bases for V and 5 bases for J; bases not matched to a gene: 4. The CDR3 sequence: CASSQDRLAGATGELFF. The CDR3 nucleotides are TGCGCCAGCAGCCAAGATCGACTAGCGGGAGCTACCGGGGAGCTGTTTTTT.

This rearrangement joins TRBV9 to TRBJ2-1, with TRBD2 matching 8 bases. V shed 4 bases, J shed 9 bases, and the junction held 15 bases outside the gene matches. This CDR3 has 16 residues. CDR1 SGDLS and CDR2 YYNGEE come from the germline V gene. The DNA of the CDR3 is TGTGCCAGCAGCCCCTATGAAGCGCTAGCGGGTCGTGAGCAGTTCTTC. This translates into CASSPYEALAGREQFF.

V and J are TRBV18 and TRBJ1-5, with a tentative D call TRBD1 (5 bases). Germline V lookup: CDR1 KGHSH, CDR2 LQKENI. Trimming cost V 4 bases and J 4 bases, with 11 bases left between them. This CDR3 is built from 14 residues. The chain's CDR3 is CASSLGHPNQPQHF. CDR3 bases: TGTGCCAGCTCACTTGGACATCCTAATCAGCCCCAGCATTTT. The full variable domain, its missing parts supplied by reference TRBV18 and TRBJ1-5, is NAGVMQNPRHLVRRRGQEARLRCSPMKGHSHVYWYRQLPEEGLKFMVYLQKENIIDESGMPKERFSAEFPKEGPSILRIQQVVRGDSAAYFCASSLGHPNQPQHFGDGTRLSIL.

The chain recombines TRBV19 with TRBJ1-1, with 9 bases matching TRBD1. The CDR3 runs 15 residues. CDR1 LNHDA and CDR2 SQIVND come from the germline V gene (reference sequence). V shed 4 bases, J shed 5 bases, and the junction held 8 bases outside the gene matches. In DNA, the CDR3 is TGTGCCAGTAGTAAGGAGGACAGGGGTTGGACTGAAGCTTTCTTT. The encoded protein is CASSKEDRGWTEAFF.

V is TRBV4-3 and J is TRBJ2-1, with D possibly TRBD2 on 5 matching bases. Germline V gene data show CDR1 as LGHNA and CDR2 as YSLEER. The CDR3 extends over 14 amino acids. The V end lost 0 bases, the J end lost 9 bases, and 12 bases lay between the germline ends. CDR3 residues: CASSQDGLIGEQFF. As DNA, the CDR3 is TGCGCCAGCAGCCAAGATGGACTCATCGGTGAGCAGTTCTTC.

J is TRBJ2-7 and V is TRBV19; TRBD1 matches at 8 bases. V was clipped by 11 bases and J by 5 bases; unmatched bases: 5. The CDR3 runs to 11 residues. CDR1 and CDR2 (germline): LNHDA, SQIVND (reference sequence). CDR3 sequence (DNA): TGTGCCCACAGGGGGGACAACGAGCAGTACTTC. This encodes CAHRGDNEQYF. Variable domain in full (rest from reference TRBV19 and TRBJ2-7): DGGITQSPKYLFRKEGQNVTLSCEQNLNHDAMYWYRQDPGQGLRLIYYSQIVNDFQKGDIAEGYSVSREKKESFPLTVTSAQKNPTAFYLCAHRGDNEQYFGPGTRLTVT.

The chain couples TRBV28 to TRBJ1-4, with a weak D call TRBD1 (6 bases). V gave up 3 bases and J gave up 4 bases, with 9 bases separating them. Germline CDR1 reads MDHEN; CDR2 reads SYDVKM. The CDR3 is made up of 14 amino acids. The CDR3 spells CASSFSGVNEKLFF. In DNA form, the CDR3 reads TGTGCCAGCAGTTTTTCAGGGGTTAATGAAAAACTGTTTTTT.

The chain has TRBV9 and TRBJ2-7; 10 bases map to TRBD1. V lost 0 bases and J lost 7; bases outside the gene matches: 7. The CDR3 is 15 residues long. Per the germline V gene, CDR1 is SGDLS and CDR2 is YYNGEE. CDR3 sequence: CASSVEDRGIDEQYF. CDR3 sequence (DNA): TGTGCCAGCAGCGTAGAGGACAGGGGGATCGATGAGCAGTACTTC.

This chain links TRBV2 with TRBJ1-4; 7 bases are shared with TRBD1. Germline loops: CDR1 SNHLY, CDR2 FYNNEI. Trimming took 8 bases from V and 8 from J; bases not matched to a gene: 5. This CDR3 is 12 amino acids long. CDR3 protein: CASDRDREKLFF. CDR3 nucleotide sequence: TGTGCCAGCGACAGGGACCGGGAAAAACTGTTTTTT.

This sequence joins TRBV20-1 and TRBJ1-1, with D possibly matching TRBD1 (5 bases). Germline-derived CDR1 and CDR2 are DFQATT and SNEGSKA (reference sequence). Trimming took off 7 bases at V and 1 base at J, with 7 bases between the two ends. The CDR3 runs 11 residues. Here the CDR3 reads CSDDRNTEAFF. The CDR3 DNA is TGCAGTGACGACAGGAACACTGAAGCTTTCTTT.

V and J are TRBV19 and TRBJ1-1, with a weak D call TRBD1 (6 bases). Per the germline V gene, CDR1 is LNHDA and CDR2 is SQIVND (reference sequence). The CDR3 is made up of 16 amino acids. V lost 5 bases and J 1 base, leaving 17 bases between the germline ends. The CDR3 DNA reads TGTGCCAGTAGTGTTACAGGGCGATTTCGGAACACTGAAGCTTTCTTT. Residues: CASSVTGRFRNTEAFF.

V gene TRBV6-5 combines with J gene TRBJ1-2, with D perhaps TRBD1 (5 bases). Germline V CDR1 and CDR2: MNHEY, SVGAGI. The germline V and J ends were trimmed by 6 bases and 3 bases, with 11 bases remaining between them. The length of the CDR3 is 13 residues. CDR3 amino acids: CASSRDSHYGYTF. CDR3 in DNA: TGTGCCAGCAGCCGAGACAGCCACTATGGCTACACCTTC.

This clone was seen a single time. The chain is built from TRBV4-1 and TRBJ1-2, with 9 positions matching TRBD1. The CDR3 runs 15 residues. The V gene's germline CDR1 is MGHRA and CDR2 YSYEKL. V lost 1 base, J lost 8 bases, and 8 bases stayed unmatched. The CDR3 nucleotides are TGCGCCAGCAGCCAAGTTACCGGGACAGGGTTGGGCTACACCTTC. Its protein is CASSQVTGTGLGYTF.